A single sample gave rise to the 2 T cell receptor beta chains below, sequenced in a study of T cell responses to AZD1222 COVID-19 vaccine (dated by TCRdb to the early 2020s). This specimen's time point label, interpreted: baseline before first vaccination. Library preparation used the immunoSEQ multiplex PCR assay. TCRdb stores this immuneACCESS table with in-frame sequences only. Part of the clones is absent; in the studies checked, under half of the shortfall reflects unresolved V genes, and no reason is known for the rest. For this sample the table gives approximately 110,000 clones, of which around 94% were detected only once. In total, the top ten clones hold 2% to 2.5% of the sample. The sequences come from peripheral blood, collected on day 0 of AZD1222 vaccination. The receptors derive from an adult in good health.

J is TRBJ2-7 and V is TRBV28; 9 bases are a match to TRBD2. The CDR3 length is 15 residues. J was trimmed by 0 bases and V by 2 bases; bases with no gene match: 2. Germline CDR1 MDHEN, CDR2 SYDVKM. Here the CDR3 DNA reads TGTGCCAGCAGTTTAGGAGCGGGAGGCTCCTACGAGCAGTACTTC. Translation gives CASSLGAGGSYEQYF.

The chain carries TRBV4-3 and TRBJ1-2; TRBD1 agrees at 8 bases. This CDR3 region has 19 residues. With 0 bases clipped from V and 2 bases from J, the junction kept 14 bases outside the gene matches. Germline V lookup: CDR1 LGHNA, CDR2 YSLEER. Written as DNA, the CDR3 is TGCGCCAGCAGCCAAGAGGTTTGGCTTGGACAGGGAGGGAACTATGGCTACACCTTC. As protein: CASSQEVWLGQGGNYGYTF.